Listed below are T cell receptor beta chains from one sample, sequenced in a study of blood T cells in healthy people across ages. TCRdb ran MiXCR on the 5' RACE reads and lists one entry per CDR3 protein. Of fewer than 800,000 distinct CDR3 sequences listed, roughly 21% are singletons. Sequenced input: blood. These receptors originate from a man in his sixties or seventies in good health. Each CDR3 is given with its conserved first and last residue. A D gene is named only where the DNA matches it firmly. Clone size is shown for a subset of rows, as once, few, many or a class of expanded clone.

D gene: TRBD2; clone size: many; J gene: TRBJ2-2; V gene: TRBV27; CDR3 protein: CASTSRTSGYTGELFF; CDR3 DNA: TGTGCCAGCACCTCCCGGACTAGCGGATACACCGGGGAGCTGTTTTTT
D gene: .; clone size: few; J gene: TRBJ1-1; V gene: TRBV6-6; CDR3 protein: CASVDGSSRAEAFF; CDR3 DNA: TGTGCCAGCGTCGACGGCTCGTCTCGGGCTGAAGCTTTCTTT
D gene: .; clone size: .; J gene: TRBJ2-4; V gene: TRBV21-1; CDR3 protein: CASSKELWPKNIQYF; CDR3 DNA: TGTGCCAGCAGCAAAGAGTTGTGGCCCAAAAACATTCAGTACTTC
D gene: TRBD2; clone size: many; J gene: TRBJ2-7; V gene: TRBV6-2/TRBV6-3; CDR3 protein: CASRASGLAGDEQYF; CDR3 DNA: TGTGCCAGCAGGGCTTCGGGACTAGCGGGAGACGAGCAGTACTTC
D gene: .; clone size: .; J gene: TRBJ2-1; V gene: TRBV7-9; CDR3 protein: CASSLEGPEYNEQFF; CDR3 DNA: TGTGCCAGCAGCTTAGAAGGGCCCGAATACAATGAGCAGTTCTTC
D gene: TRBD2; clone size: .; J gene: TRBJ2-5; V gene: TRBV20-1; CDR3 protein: CSARATKKREQETQYF; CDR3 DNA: TGCAGTGCTAGAGCTACTAAAAAGCGGGAGCAAGAGACCCAGTACTTC
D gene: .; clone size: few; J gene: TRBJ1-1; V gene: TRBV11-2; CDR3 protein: CASSLVALQNTEAFF; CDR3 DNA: TGTGCCAGCAGCTTAGTAGCACTACAGAACACTGAAGCTTTCTTT
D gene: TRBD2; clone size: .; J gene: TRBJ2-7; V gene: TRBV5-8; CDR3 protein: CASSSRGLAYGQYF; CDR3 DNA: TGTGCCAGCAGCTCGAGGGGACTAGCCTACGGGCAGTACTTC
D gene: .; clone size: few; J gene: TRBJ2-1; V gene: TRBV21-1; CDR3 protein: CASSKRTSPYNEQFF; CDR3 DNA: TGTGCCAGCAGCAAACGGACTAGCCCCTACAATGAGCAGTTCTTC
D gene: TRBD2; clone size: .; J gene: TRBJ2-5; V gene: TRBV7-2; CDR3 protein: CASSLASTSAKTQYF; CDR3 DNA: TGTGCCAGCAGCTTAGCGTCGACTAGCGCGAAGACCCAGTACTTC
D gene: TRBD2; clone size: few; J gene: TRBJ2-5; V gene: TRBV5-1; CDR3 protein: CASSFTAGEETQYF; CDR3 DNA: TGCGCCAGCAGCTTCACGGCGGGAGAAGAGACCCAGTACTTC
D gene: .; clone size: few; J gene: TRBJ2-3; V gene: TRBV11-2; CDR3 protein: CASSSDFLRYF; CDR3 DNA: TGTGCCAGCAGCTCGGACTTCCTTAGGTATTTT
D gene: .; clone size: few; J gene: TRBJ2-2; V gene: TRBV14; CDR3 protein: CASSQDLEKGTGELFF; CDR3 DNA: TGTGCCAGCAGCCAAGACCTGGAAAAAGGTACCGGGGAGCTGTTTTTT
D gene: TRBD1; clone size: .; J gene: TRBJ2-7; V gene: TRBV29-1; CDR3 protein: CSVGGGQATYEQYF; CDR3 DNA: TGCAGCGTTGGGGGTGGACAGGCGACCTACGAGCAGTACTTC
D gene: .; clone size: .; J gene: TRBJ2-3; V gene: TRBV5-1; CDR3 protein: CASSQGQAGADTQYF; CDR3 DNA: TGCGCCAGCAGCCAGGGGCAGGCGGGTGCAGATACGCAGTATTTT
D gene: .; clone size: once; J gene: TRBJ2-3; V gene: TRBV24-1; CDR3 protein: CATSDFGVDTQYF; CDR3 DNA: TGTGCCACCAGTGATTTTGGTGTGGATACGCAGTATTTT
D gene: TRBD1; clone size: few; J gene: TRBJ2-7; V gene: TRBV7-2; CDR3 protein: CAGSSLTGVYGEQYF; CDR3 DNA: TGTGCCGGCAGCTCCCTGACAGGGGTGTATGGCGAGCAGTACTTC
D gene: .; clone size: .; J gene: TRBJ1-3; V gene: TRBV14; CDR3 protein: CASSQEEGRSSGNTIYF; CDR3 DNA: TGTGCCAGCAGCCAAGAAGAAGGGAGAAGCTCTGGAAACACCATATATTTT
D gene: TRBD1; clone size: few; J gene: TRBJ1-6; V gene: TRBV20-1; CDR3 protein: CSARTGGGDNSPLHF; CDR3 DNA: TGCAGTGCTAGGACAGGGGGGGGCGATAATTCACCCCTCCACTTT
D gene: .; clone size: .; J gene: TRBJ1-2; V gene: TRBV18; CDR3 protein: CASSPQGRTYTF; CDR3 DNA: TGTGCCAGCTCACCACAGGGGCGGACCTACACCTTC
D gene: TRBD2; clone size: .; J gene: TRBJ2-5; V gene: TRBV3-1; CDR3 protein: CASSQETAGVSRETQYF; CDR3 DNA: TGTGCCAGCAGCCAAGAAACAGCGGGAGTTAGCCGGGAGACCCAGTACTTC
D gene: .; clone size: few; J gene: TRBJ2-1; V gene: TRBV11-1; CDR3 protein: CASSQYSGTVNEQFF; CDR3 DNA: TGTGCCAGCAGCCAATATTCCGGGACTGTAAATGAGCAGTTCTTC
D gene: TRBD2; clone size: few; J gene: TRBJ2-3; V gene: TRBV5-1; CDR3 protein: CASSLGTSGRAFTDTQYF; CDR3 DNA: TGCGCCAGCAGCCTGGGGACTAGCGGGAGGGCCTTCACAGATACGCAGTATTTT
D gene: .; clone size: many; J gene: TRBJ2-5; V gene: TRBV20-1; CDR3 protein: CSAREGTLETQYF; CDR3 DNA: TGCAGTGCTAGAGAAGGGACCCTAGAGACCCAGTACTTC
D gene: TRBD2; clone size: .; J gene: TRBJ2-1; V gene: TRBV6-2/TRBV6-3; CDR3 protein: CASIAGGAYNEQFF; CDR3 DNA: TGTGCCAGCATCGCGGGAGGGGCCTACAATGAGCAGTTCTTC
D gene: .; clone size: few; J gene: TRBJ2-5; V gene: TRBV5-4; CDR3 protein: CASSLASKETQYF; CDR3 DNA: TGTGCCAGCAGCTTGGCCTCTAAAGAGACCCAGTACTTC
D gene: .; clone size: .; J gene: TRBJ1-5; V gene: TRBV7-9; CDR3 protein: CASSRAHGPSNQPQHF; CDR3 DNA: TGTGCCAGCAGCAGGGCCCACGGACCTAGCAATCAGCCCCAGCATTTT
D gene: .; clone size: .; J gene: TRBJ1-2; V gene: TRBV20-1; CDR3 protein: CSARDGSGDGYTF; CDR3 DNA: TGCAGTGCTAGAGATGGATCAGGGGATGGCTACACCTTC
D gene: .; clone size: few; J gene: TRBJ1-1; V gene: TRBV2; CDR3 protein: CAGTGLQRNTEAFF; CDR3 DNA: TGTGCCGGCACCGGCCTACAGAGGAACACTGAAGCTTTCTTT
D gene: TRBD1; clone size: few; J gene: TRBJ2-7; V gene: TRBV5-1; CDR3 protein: CASSLAGTGNSYEQYF; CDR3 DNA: TGCGCCAGCAGCTTGGCCGGGACAGGAAACTCCTACGAGCAGTACTTC
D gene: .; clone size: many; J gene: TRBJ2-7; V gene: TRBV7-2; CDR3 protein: CASSQSSYEQYF; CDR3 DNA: TGTGCCAGCAGCCAGAGCTCCTACGAGCAGTACTTC
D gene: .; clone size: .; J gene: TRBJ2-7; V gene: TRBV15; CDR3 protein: CATSRDRGKSYEQYF; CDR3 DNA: TGTGCCACCAGCAGAGATCGTGGCAAGTCCTACGAGCAGTACTTC
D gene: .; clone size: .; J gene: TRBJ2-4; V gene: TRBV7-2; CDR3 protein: CASSLWGPQYF; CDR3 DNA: TGTGCCAGCAGCTTGTGGGGGCCCCAGTACTTC
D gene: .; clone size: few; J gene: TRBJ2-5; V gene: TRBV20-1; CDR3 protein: CSATAWEEETQYF; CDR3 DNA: TGCAGTGCCACTGCTTGGGAAGAAGAGACCCAGTACTTC
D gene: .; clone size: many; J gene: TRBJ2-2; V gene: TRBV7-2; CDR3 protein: CASSLARLLETGELFF; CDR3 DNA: TGTGCCAGCAGCTTAGCGAGACTATTAGAAACCGGGGAGCTGTTTTTT
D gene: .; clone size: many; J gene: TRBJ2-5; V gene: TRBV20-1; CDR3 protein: CSASEGKETQYF; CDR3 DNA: TGCAGTGCTAGTGAGGGAAAAGAGACCCAGTACTTC
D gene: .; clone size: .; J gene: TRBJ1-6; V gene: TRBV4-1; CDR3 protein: CASSRDGHRSNSPLHF; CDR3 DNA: TGCGCCAGCAGCCGAGACGGACACCGCTCTAATTCACCCCTCCACTTT
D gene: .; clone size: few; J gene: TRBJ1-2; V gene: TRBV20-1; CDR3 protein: CSAPDRANYGYTF; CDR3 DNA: TGCAGTGCTCCGGACAGAGCAAACTATGGCTACACCTTC
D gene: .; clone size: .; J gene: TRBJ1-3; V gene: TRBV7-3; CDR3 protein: CASGLSGNTIYF; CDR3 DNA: TGTGCCAGCGGGCTTTCTGGAAACACCATATATTTT
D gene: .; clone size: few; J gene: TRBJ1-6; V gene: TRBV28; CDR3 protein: CASSKKSGNSPLHF; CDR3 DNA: TGTGCCAGCAGCAAAAAATCCGGAAATTCACCCCTCCACTTT
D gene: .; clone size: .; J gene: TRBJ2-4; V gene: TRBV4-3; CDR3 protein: CASSQDHGSALNIQYF; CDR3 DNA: TGCGCCAGCAGCCAAGATCACGGGAGTGCGCTGAACATTCAGTACTTC
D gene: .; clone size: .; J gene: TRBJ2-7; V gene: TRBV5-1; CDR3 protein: CASRTGTGSYEQYF; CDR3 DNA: TGCGCCAGCCGAACCGGAACAGGGTCCTACGAGCAGTACTTC